The 7 T cell receptor beta chains presented below share a single source sample, sequenced in a study of low-dose radiotherapy and immunotherapy resistance in tumors (dated by TCRdb to the early 2020s). The sequencer was an Illumina HiSeq 2500. First-strand cDNA was synthesized using Superscript III and a set of TRAV- and TRBV-specific primers, so that both TCRalpha and TCRbeta chains were covered. TCRs were amplified with Phusion for 20 to 25 PCR cycles, with a constant-region primer paired with the adapter attached to the V primers. TCRdb handled the public reads itself, with Q25 trimming in fastp and clone calling in MiXCR, and kept productive beta chains. One record per CDR3 amino acid sequence lists the most common genes and DNA. Counted in this sample were under 110,000 distinct CDR3 sequences; less than 25% of them appeared once. In total, the top ten clones hold 4.1% of the sample. The sample's time point label, in plain terms: after trial treatment. What the treatment or condition label conveys for this sample: LDRT plus nivolumab, ipilimumab, low-dose cyclophosphamide and aspirin (RACIN trial).

Sequencing used PBMCs, obtained after low-dose radiotherapy plus immunotherapy. These receptors were taken from a male donor with prostate cancer.

This clonotype was detected ten times or more. The chain combines TRBV7-2 with TRBJ2-3; 13 nucleotides match TRBD2. Germline V gene lookup returns CDR1 SGHTA and CDR2 FQGNSA. The J segment lost 3 bases and the V segment lost 4 bases, leaving 10 bases of the junction unmatched. This CDR3 region has 18 residues. CDR3 DNA: TGTGCCAGCAGCTCCCCGGGGGTGACTAGCGGGGGGACAGATACGCAGTATTTT. As protein: CASSSPGVTSGGTDTQYF.

This clonotype was found many times. This rearrangement joins TRBV19 to TRBJ1-5; 8 bases align to TRBD1. The ends lost 3 bases at V and 1 base at J; junction bases unmatched: 8. CDR1 is LNHDA, CDR2 SQIVND, per germline (reference sequence). The CDR3 spans 17 residues. The DNA of the CDR3 is TGTGCCAGTAGTATTTGGTCAGGGGGCTTGAGCAATCAGCCCCAGCATTTT. Residues: CASSIWSGGLSNQPQHF.

This clonotype was counted at least ten times. The J gene is TRBJ2-3, the V gene TRBV20-1, with 8 bases lining up with TRBD2. From germline, CDR1 is DFQATT and CDR2 SNEGSKA (reference sequence). V dropped 3 bases and J dropped 6; count of bases not matched to a gene: 8. The CDR3 extends over 14 amino acids. The CDR3 DNA follows: TGCAGTGCTAGGGGGACTAGGGGAAGCGATACGCAGTATTTT. Its protein is CSARGTRGSDTQYF.

Many counts were recorded for this clonotype. This chain joins TRBV2 and TRBJ2-5; 14 positions match TRBD2. The V segment lost 7 bases and the J segment 0 bases; nucleotides outside the gene matches: 13. CDR1 and CDR2 from the germline V gene are SNHLY and FYNNEI. The CDR3 is 19 residues long. DNA for the CDR3: TGTGCCAGCACCACCCCCTTGACTAGCGGGGGGGAAAACCAAGAGACCCAGTACTTC. This sequence encodes CASTTPLTSGGENQETQYF.

This rearrangement joins TRBV6-6 to TRBJ2-2; TRBD1 matches at 7 bases. Germline V gene data show CDR1 as MNHNY and CDR2 as SVGAGI (reference sequence). CDR3 length: 16 amino acids. The trim removed 2 bases at V and 3 bases at J, leaving 6 bases unmatched. The CDR3 region has the DNA TGTGCCAGCAGTTACCCGACAGGGTTGGACACCGGGGAGCTGTTTTTT. Protein product: CASSYPTGLDTGELFF.

This clonotype was found many times. The chain joins TRBV6-2 or TRBV6-3 to TRBJ2-7; weak D call: TRBD2 (5 bases). V was cut by 5 bases and J by 0 bases, with 14 bases left in between. Germline CDR1 is MNHEY and CDR2 is SVGEGT. The CDR3 runs 15 residues. The CDR3 nucleotides read TGTGCCAGCAGTGAAGGGCAGGAGGCCTCCTACGAGCAGTACTTC. This codes for CASSEGQEASYEQYF.

This clonotype was counted at least ten times. The chain uses TRBV19 and TRBJ2-2, with a weak D call TRBD1 (6 bases). The CDR3 runs 12 residues. The germline gives CDR1 LNHDA, CDR2 SQIVND (reference sequence). V lost 8 bases and J lost 6, with 10 bases in between. The CDR3 sequence: CASEQGPGELFF. The CDR3 bases are TGTGCCAGTGAACAGGGTCCCGGGGAGCTGTTTTTT.